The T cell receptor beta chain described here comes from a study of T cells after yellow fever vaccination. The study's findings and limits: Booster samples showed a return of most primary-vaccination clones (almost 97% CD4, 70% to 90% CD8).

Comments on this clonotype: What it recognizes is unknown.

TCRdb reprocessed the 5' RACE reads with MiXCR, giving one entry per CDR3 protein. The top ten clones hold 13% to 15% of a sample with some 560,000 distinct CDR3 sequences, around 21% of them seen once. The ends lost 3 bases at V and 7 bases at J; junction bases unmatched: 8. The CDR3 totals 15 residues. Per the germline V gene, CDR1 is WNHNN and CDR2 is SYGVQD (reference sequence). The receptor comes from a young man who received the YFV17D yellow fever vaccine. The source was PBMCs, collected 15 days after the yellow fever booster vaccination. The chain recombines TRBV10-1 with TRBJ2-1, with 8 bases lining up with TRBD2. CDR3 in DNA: TGCGCCAGCAGTGACCCCGGGGGGGCAGTTAATGAGCAGTTCTTC. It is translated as CASSDPGGAVNEQFF.